This TCR beta chain was identified in a study of lymphopenia after photon versus proton radiotherapy. Germline CDR1 is LGHNA and CDR2 is YNFKEQ. This CDR3 has 14 amino acids. Germline trimming cut 3 bases from V and 4 bases from J; bases unmatched to any gene: 3. Points on this clone: Its specificity is unknown.

Here immunoSEQ multiplex PCR was the method, and the copy in TCRdb shows in-frame clones only, minus some. Of 15,000 to 20,000 clones listed, around four fifths were seen once; the top ten hold about 3%. The study's findings and limits: Photon-treated patients lost naive T cells and TCR diversity; proton-treated stayed stable. After the lymphocyte nadir, photon-treated repertoires showed oligoclonal expansion, especially of CD8+ Temra cells.

The chain employs TRBV4-2 and TRBJ1-1, with TRBD1 identical over 9 bases. The clonotype was recovered from a woman between 50 and 59 years old with pancreatic cancer. The specimen comprised peripheral blood, sampled from a patient treated with photon-based radiotherapy. The CDR3 sequence: CASSHPGQGTEAFF. The CDR3 DNA reads as TGTGCCAGCAGCCACCCGGGACAGGGCACTGAAGCTTTCTTT.